A single sample is the source of the 3 T cell receptor beta chains below, sequenced in a study of post-analysis software for immune sequencing data. Study conclusions and caveats: Among 5 or 6 TRBV segments more frequent in patients than controls were TRBV5-6, TRBV5-1 and TRBV20-1.

Prepared libraries of TCR beta cDNA carried unique molecular identifiers. One entry per CDR3 protein, called by TCRdb with MiXCR from the PCR reads. The table lists some 890,000 distinct CDR3 sequences, roughly 50% of them singletons. What these receptors recognize is not known. Sequences were obtained from blood. The source of these receptors is a girl under 18 with multiple sclerosis.

The count of this clonotype is one. The chain recombines TRBV20-1 with TRBJ2-1; D gene ambiguous. This CDR3 is 14 amino acids long. Trimming took off 4 bases at V and 4 bases at J, with 14 bases between the two ends. From germline, CDR1 is DFQATT and CDR2 SNEGSKA (reference sequence). CDR3 protein: CSAITQLDYNEQFF. Written as DNA, the CDR3 is TGCAGTGCTATCACACAACTGGATTACAATGAGCAGTTCTTC.

The genes are TRBV12-3 or TRBV12-4 and TRBJ2-3; TRBD1 aligns across 7 bases. This CDR3 contains 16 residues. V lost 7 bases, J lost 0 bases, and 10 bases stayed unmatched. The CDR3 loop reads CASNRLGGPSTDTQYF. CDR3 DNA sequence: TGTGCCAGCAACCGGTTAGGGGGCCCTAGCACAGATACGCAGTATTTT.

This CDR3 reads CASSFRLAGGHDEQFF. The CDR3 DNA is TGCGCCAGCAGCTTCCGACTAGCGGGGGGGCATGATGAGCAGTTCTTC. V and J are TRBV5-1 and TRBJ2-1, with 14 bases matching TRBD2. The germline V gene encodes CDR1 SGHRS and CDR2 YFSETQ. V shed 2 bases and J 8 bases; nucleotides not matched to a gene: 6. The CDR3 totals 16 residues.